The 14 T cell receptor beta chains presented below share a single source sample, sequenced in a study of T cell repertoires and HLA-DP antigens. These receptors are not linked to any known antigen. Only in-frame clones appear in the TCRdb table, and some are missing; sequencing was by immunoSEQ multiplex PCR. The sample shows approximately 86,000 clones, roughly 86% of them seen only once. Sequences were obtained from CD4+ T cells from PBMCs. All receptors come from a man aged 50-60 years in good health and CMV-seronegative.

The CDR3 protein is CAWSVNKGGTDTQYF. DNA of the CDR3: TGTGCCTGGAGTGTAAATAAGGGGGGCACAGATACGCAGTATTTT. The rearrangement links TRBV30 to TRBJ2-3; D might be TRBD1 (6 bases). CDR3 size: 15 residues. CDR1 and CDR2 (germline): GTSNPN, SVGIG (reference sequence). V was trimmed by 0 bases and J by 1 base, leaving 11 bases between them.

The rearrangement joins TRBV29-1 to TRBJ1-1; a possible D gene is TRBD1 (5 bases). Germline V gene sequence: CDR1 SQVTM, CDR2 ANQGSEA. CDR3 length: 12 residues. Trimming cost V 4 bases and J 3 bases, with 9 bases left between them. The CDR3 sequence: CSVVGGYTEAFF. In nucleotides, the CDR3 is TGCAGCGTTGTTGGGGGATACACTGAAGCTTTCTTT.

The chain employs TRBV20-1 and TRBJ2-3, with D unclear. Germline assignment: CDR1 DFQATT and CDR2 SNEGSKA (reference sequence). The CDR3 extends over 10 amino acids. The CDR3 nucleotides read TGCAGCCCCGGGACAGATACGCAGTATTTT. Residues: CSPGTDTQYF.

This chain links TRBV7-8 with TRBJ1-5; D unclear. There are 14 residues in the CDR3. CDR1 SGHVS and CDR2 FQNEAQ come from the germline V gene. V was clipped by 5 bases and J by 2 bases, with 10 bases between them. The DNA of the CDR3 is TGTGCCAGCAGCCGGCGGGGAGGCAATCAGCCCCAGCATTTT. This sequence encodes CASSRRGGNQPQHF.

The chain employs TRBV11-2 and TRBJ2-6; TRBD1 matches at 10 bases. V trimming: 6 bases; J trimming: 4 bases; junction bases outside the gene matches: 9. The CDR3 runs to 17 residues. Looked up from germline, CDR1 is SGHAT and CDR2 is FQNNGV. The CDR3 is CASRAGQGGYGANVLTF. As DNA, the CDR3 is TGTGCCAGCAGAGCCGGACAGGGGGGTTACGGGGCCAACGTCCTGACTTTC.

The chain carries TRBV6-6 and TRBJ1-1, with 10 bases identical to TRBD1. V gave up 6 bases and J gave up 3 bases; unmatched junction bases: 10. Germline-derived CDR1 and CDR2 are MNHNY and SVGAGI (reference sequence). The CDR3 spans 16 residues. CDR3 protein: CASSETTGTGDTEAFF. CDR3 in DNA: TGTGCCAGCAGCGAGACTACCGGGACAGGGGACACTGAAGCTTTCTTT.

V is TRBV19 and J is TRBJ1-2; the D gene is possibly TRBD1 (6 bases). Trimming pared 10 bases from V and 7 bases from J, leaving 16 bases between. There are 12 residues in the CDR3. In germline, CDR1 is LNHDA, CDR2 SQIVND (reference sequence). CDR3 DNA: TGTGCCACCGCTACAGGGCTGGCTGGCTACACCTTC. Translating gives CATATGLAGYTF.

This chain's CDR3 is CASSRGLAAAGELFF. The CDR3, as DNA: TGTGCCAGCAGCAGAGGACTAGCTGCTGCCGGGGAGCTGTTTTTT. The chain joins TRBV11-2 to TRBJ2-2; 8 bases line up with TRBD2. V was clipped by 5 bases and J by 6 bases; unmatched bases: 8. The CDR3 sequence is 15 residues long. Germline-derived CDR1 and CDR2 are SGHAT and FQNNGV.

V gene TRBV6-6 combines with J gene TRBJ2-7; D gene unclear. CDR3 size: 14 residues. Trimming took 0 bases from V and 0 from J, leaving 6 bases between them. Per the germline V gene, CDR1 is MNHNY and CDR2 is SVGAGI (reference sequence). In DNA, the CDR3 is TGTGCCAGCAGTTACTCGATTACCTCCTACGAGCAGTACTTC. This gives the protein CASSYSITSYEQYF.

This clone was seen a few times. This chain connects TRBV6-5 to TRBJ2-1; tentative D call: TRBD2 (6 bases). This CDR3 contains 14 residues. The germline gives CDR1 MNHEY, CDR2 SVGAGI. V was shortened by 5 bases and J by 12 bases, with 20 bases between the two germline ends. In nucleotides, the CDR3 is TGTGCCAGCAGTGCCGGGACTCCGTTTGGGGTGCAGTTCTTC. This encodes CASSAGTPFGVQFF.

J is TRBJ2-1 and V is TRBV10-3, with 9 nucleotides matching TRBD2. The germline V gene has CDR1 ENHRY and CDR2 SYGVKD. V was clipped by 3 bases and J by 8 bases; unmatched bases: 14. The length of the CDR3 is 17 residues. The CDR3 loop is CAISESGAGGRFDEQFF. The CDR3 DNA reads TGTGCCATCAGTGAATCCGGAGCGGGAGGTCGTTTCGATGAGCAGTTCTTC.

This chain connects TRBV29-1 to TRBJ1-1; 7 bases agree with TRBD1. Losses at the gene ends were 8 bases for V and 1 base for J; bases not matched to a gene: 10. The CDR3 sequence is 14 residues long. The V gene's germline CDR1 is SQVTM and CDR2 ANQGSEA. The CDR3 bases are TGCAGCTCCCTGAGGGGGCTTGGGAACACTGAAGCTTTCTTT. It is translated as CSSLRGLGNTEAFF.

This clone was seen only once. This chain links TRBV18 with TRBJ1-2, with D maybe TRBD1 (6 bases). This CDR3 region has 14 residues. V gave up 6 bases and J gave up 4 bases, with 15 bases separating them. The germline CDR1 and CDR2 sequences are KGHSH and LQKENI. The DNA of the CDR3 is TGTGCCAGCTCCAAATCGGACAGCAGCTATGGCTACACCTTC. This sequence encodes CASSKSDSSYGYTF.

V is TRBV5-5 and J is TRBJ2-3; perhaps D is TRBD1 or TRBD2 (5 bases each). V lost 3 bases to trimming and J lost 2 bases, with 7 bases between them. Per germline, CDR1 SGHKS and CDR2 YYEKEE (reference sequence). The CDR3 has 13 amino acids. The CDR3 loop is CASSSGTTDTQYF. The CDR3 DNA sequence: TGTGCCAGCAGCTCCGGGACCACAGATACGCAGTATTTT.